The 2 T cell receptor beta chains below all came from one sample that was sequenced in a study of T cells in Graves' hyperthyroidism and ophthalmopathy. The TCR beta CDR3 regions underwent amplification using RNA transcripts as the source. With the HTBI primer set, the TCR CDR3 went through a first round of RT-PCR. MiXCR was run by TCRdb on the multiplex PCR reads, yielding one entry per CDR3 protein. The sample holds roughly 580,000 distinct CDR3 sequences, about 45% seen once. The sequenced sample was peripheral blood or thyroid tissue (not recorded which). The source is a woman between 18 and 30 years old with Graves' hyperthyroidism.

This clonotype was observed a few times. The chain employs TRBV15 and TRBJ2-5; D may be TRBD2 (5 bases). V was cut by 5 bases and J by 4 bases, with 11 bases left in between. Germline lookup yields CDR1 LNHNV and CDR2 YYDKDF (reference sequence). The CDR3 is made up of 13 amino acids. The CDR3 bases are TGTGCCACCAGCGGAAACAGCGGAGAGACCCAGTACTTC. Its translation: CATSGNSGETQYF. Full variable domain (rest looked up from reference TRBV15 and TRBJ2-5): DAMVIQNPRYQVTQFGKPVTLSCSQTLNHNVMYWYQQKSSQAPKLLFHYYDKDFNNEADTPDNFQSRRPNTSFCFLDIRSPGLGDTAMYLCATSGNSGETQYFGPGTRLLVL.

This clonotype was seen many times. The CDR3 here is CASSSSTVSYEQYF. The CDR3 nucleotides read TGTGCCAGCAGCTCCTCAACAGTATCCTACGAGCAGTACTTC. V is TRBV7-9 and J is TRBJ2-7, with no clear D. The V end was cut by 4 bases, the J end by 1 base, with 11 bases between. Germline assignment: CDR1 SEHNR and CDR2 FQNEAQ (reference sequence). The length of the CDR3 is 14 residues.